This is a list of T cell receptor beta chains from one sample in a study of blood T cells in healthy people across ages. MiXCR, run by TCRdb on the 5' RACE reads, gives a single entry per CDR3 protein. The sample includes about 930,000 distinct CDR3 sequences, roughly 28% of them seen just once. These data were also filed under a second study, of T cells of mothers and their children.

The specimen was blood. The receptors shown here come from a woman aged 40 to 49 in good health. CDR3s include the opening cysteine and the closing phenylalanine or tryptophan. The order of the fields is D gene, J gene, clone size, V gene, CDR3 protein, CDR3 DNA. D genes are given only for firm matches. Where a row states a size, it is once, few, many or the class of an expanded clone; other rows omit it.

D: NA; J: TRBJ1-2; size: NA; V: TRBV5-1; CDR3: CASSSGGTSSHGYTF; DNA: TGCGCCAGCAGCTCCGGAGGGACATCTAGCCATGGCTACACCTTC
D: NA; J: TRBJ2-5; size: NA; V: TRBV20-1; CDR3: CSASPGREETQYF; DNA: TGCAGTGCTAGCCCGGGGCGGGAAGAGACCCAGTACTTC
D: NA; J: TRBJ1-1; size: NA; V: TRBV29-1; CDR3: CSVQRGDTEAFF; DNA: TGCAGCGTGCAAAGGGGGGACACTGAAGCTTTCTTT
D: NA; J: TRBJ2-1; size: few; V: TRBV28; CDR3: CASSFWGAGSRGYNEQFF; DNA: TGTGCCAGCAGTTTCTGGGGGGCGGGCTCCCGAGGGTACAATGAGCAGTTCTTC
D: NA; J: TRBJ2-6; size: NA; V: TRBV7-9; CDR3: CASSPSRANVLTF; DNA: TGTGCCAGCTCCCCAAGCAGGGCCAACGTCCTGACTTTC
D: NA; J: TRBJ2-5; size: NA; V: TRBV7-3; CDR3: CASSLSGTQQETQYF; DNA: TGTGCCAGCAGCTTAAGCGGGACCCAGCAAGAGACCCAGTACTTC
D: TRBD2; J: TRBJ2-5; size: many; V: TRBV20-1; CDR3: CSAVGDYGETQYF; DNA: TGCAGTGCGGTGGGGGACTATGGAGAGACCCAGTACTTC
D: TRBD1; J: TRBJ2-7; size: NA; V: TRBV3-1; CDR3: CASNQGQGDYEQYF; DNA: TGTGCCAGCAACCAAGGACAGGGGGACTACGAGCAGTACTTC
D: NA; J: TRBJ2-7; size: few; V: TRBV5-1; CDR3: CASSRPGISSYEQYF; DNA: TGCGCCAGCAGCCGGCCAGGGATCAGCTCCTACGAGCAGTACTTC
D: TRBD1; J: TRBJ2-2; size: few; V: TRBV28; CDR3: CASSSGGQGNGELFF; DNA: TGTGCCAGCAGTTCAGGAGGACAGGGGAACGGGGAGCTGTTTTTT
D: NA; J: TRBJ2-5; size: NA; V: TRBV12-3/TRBV12-4; CDR3: CASSFLEGLETQYF; DNA: TGTGCCAGCAGTTTCTTGGAGGGTCTCGAGACCCAGTACTTC
D: NA; J: TRBJ2-7; size: few; V: TRBV5-6; CDR3: CASTLGNSYEQYF; DNA: TGTGCCAGCACCTTAGGGAACTCCTACGAGCAGTACTTC
D: TRBD1; J: TRBJ2-7; size: NA; V: TRBV24-1; CDR3: CATSASGGTGGYEQYF; DNA: TGTGCCACCAGTGCCTCCGGTGGGACAGGAGGCTACGAGCAGTACTTC
D: TRBD2; J: TRBJ2-2; size: few; V: TRBV4-1; CDR3: CASMPLTSGVNTGELFF; DNA: TGCGCCAGCATGCCTTTAACTAGCGGGGTAAACACCGGGGAGCTGTTTTTT
D: NA; J: TRBJ1-5; size: few; V: TRBV7-2; CDR3: CASSLDTSYQPQHF; DNA: TGTGCCAGCAGCTTAGATACATCGTATCAGCCCCAGCATTTT
D: NA; J: TRBJ2-7; size: many; V: TRBV6-5; CDR3: CASSYSPGNEQYF; DNA: TGTGCCAGCAGTTACTCGCCAGGGAACGAGCAGTACTTC
D: NA; J: TRBJ2-7; size: many; V: TRBV2; CDR3: CASRITYEQYF; DNA: TGTGCCAGCAGGATAACCTACGAGCAGTACTTC
D: NA; J: TRBJ2-7; size: few; V: TRBV3-1; CDR3: CASSQDGTGEQYF; DNA: TGTGCCAGCAGCCAAGATGGAACTGGCGAGCAGTACTTC
D: TRBD1; J: TRBJ2-7; size: few; V: TRBV14; CDR3: CASSPFGTGRSYEQYF; DNA: TGTGCCAGCAGCCCCTTCGGGACAGGGCGCTCCTACGAGCAGTACTTC
D: NA; J: TRBJ2-1; size: many; V: TRBV10-3; CDR3: CAIGSGFDNEQFF; DNA: TGTGCCATCGGCAGTGGGTTCGACAATGAGCAGTTCTTC
D: NA; J: TRBJ2-7; size: many; V: TRBV27; CDR3: CASSLSFGYEQYF; DNA: TGTGCCAGCAGTTTATCGTTTGGGTACGAGCAGTACTTC
D: NA; J: TRBJ1-1; size: few; V: TRBV10-3; CDR3: CAISWGGGNTEAFF; DNA: TGTGCCATCAGTTGGGGCGGCGGGAACACTGAAGCTTTCTTT
D: TRBD2; J: TRBJ2-5; size: few; V: TRBV4-3; CDR3: CASSPGLGQETQYF; DNA: TGCGCCAGCAGCCCTGGACTAGGGCAAGAGACCCAGTACTTC
D: NA; J: TRBJ1-1; size: NA; V: TRBV27; CDR3: CASSLQGRGKLNTEAFF; DNA: TGTGCCAGCAGTTTACAGGGCAGGGGAAAGCTGAACACTGAAGCTTTCTTT
D: TRBD1; J: TRBJ2-3; size: many; V: TRBV10-3; CDR3: CAISSGTETDTQYF; DNA: TGTGCCATCAGCTCCGGGACAGAGACAGATACGCAGTATTTT
D: NA; J: TRBJ2-1; size: NA; V: TRBV20-1; CDR3: CSAARGHEQFF; DNA: TGCAGTGCAGCACGAGGGCATGAGCAGTTCTTC
D: TRBD1; J: TRBJ1-5; size: few; V: TRBV7-9; CDR3: CASSLGDRINQPQHF; DNA: TGTGCCAGCAGCTTAGGGGACAGGATCAATCAGCCCCAGCATTTT
D: TRBD1; J: TRBJ1-2; size: few; V: TRBV20-1; CDR3: CSANEAETGSMNYGYTF; DNA: TGCAGTGCTAACGAAGCGGAGACAGGGAGTATGAACTATGGCTACACCTTC
D: NA; J: TRBJ1-5; size: NA; V: TRBV10-3; CDR3: CAISESFGRDHQPQHF; DNA: TGTGCCATCAGTGAGTCTTTTGGCAGGGACCATCAGCCCCAGCATTTT